The 9 T cell receptor delta chains below come from one sample, sequenced in a study of delta chains in infants with herpesvirus infections. PBMC RNA was reverse transcribed using gamma-chain- and delta-chain-specific primers. TCRdb reran clone calling via CATT on the RT-PCR reads. The sample includes several hundred delta-chain clones, around 58% seen only once; the top ten take about 30%. This sample comprised peripheral blood, obtained at time point 4 of longitudinal follow-up. The receptors here all came from a human donor who was a Ugandan infant, either HIV-exposed or HIV-unexposed (not recorded which).

In the case of this clone: TCRdb lists the protein of a much larger clone for this DNA, which differs at residue 6, so this is likely a read error; the protein given here is translated from the DNA itself. DNA for the CDR3: TGTGCCTGTGACAACCATACTGGGGGATACGCTTCCGATAAACTCATCTTT. This codes for CACDNHTGGYASDKLIF. The genes are TRDV2 and TRDJ1, with 13 bases that match TRDD3. Germline V lookup: CDR1 GEAIGNYY, CDR2 EKD. The CDR3 contains 17 residues. V lost 2 bases, J lost 3 bases, and 8 bases stayed unmatched.

As concerns this clone: TCRdb lists the protein of a much larger clone for this DNA, which differs at residue 7, so this is likely a read error; the protein given here is translated from the DNA itself. J is TRDJ1 and V is TRAV38-2/DV8, with TRDD3 matching 9 bases. CDR1 TSESDYY and CDR2 QEAYKQQN come from the germline V gene. The junction had 9 bases not matched to a gene; V was cut back by 3 bases and J by 0 bases. CDR3 size: 17 residues. The CDR3 DNA reads TGTGCTTATAGGAAATTATACTGGGGGACTTACACCGATAAACTCATCTTT. It yields the protein CAYRKLYWGTYTDKLIF.

About this clone itself: One base away lies a much larger clone, so this may be a sequencing read error. V is TRDV2 and J is TRDJ1, with 12 bases aligning to TRDD3. The J segment lost 1 base and the V segment lost 3 bases, leaving 14 bases of the junction unmatched. Germline V gene lookup returns CDR1 GEAIGNYY and CDR2 EKD. The CDR3 has 19 amino acids. The CDR3: CACDAFSTGGYKSTDKLIF. CDR3 nucleotides: TGTGCCTGTGACGCCTTCTCTACTGGGGGATACAAAAGCACCGATAAACTCATCTTT.

This clone ranks as large. The chain links TRDV1 to TRDJ1; TRDD3 might be the D (6 bases). The length of the CDR3 is 19 residues. Trimming shortened V by 4 bases and J by 0 bases, and 24 bases separated the two germline ends. Germline assignment: CDR1 TSWWSYY and CDR2 QGS. The CDR3 reads CALGVSLSLYWAYTDKLIF. CDR3 sequence (DNA): TGTGCTCTTGGGGTATCCCTTTCCCTCTACTGGGCCTACACCGATAAACTCATCTTT.

Of note for this clone: A read error likely explains this, since a far larger clone differs by one base. The CDR3 reads CALGDFRDWGYERYKLIF. CDR3 DNA sequence: TGTGCTCTTGGGGACTTCCGGGACTGGGGATACGAGAGGTATAAACTCATCTTT. This chain uses TRDV1 with TRDJ1; 9 bases line up with TRDD3. The CDR3 spans 18 residues. The junction had 17 bases not matched to a gene; V was cut back by 3 bases and J by 6 bases. Per germline, CDR1 TSWWSYY and CDR2 QGS.

In the case of this clone: This likely reflects a read error, since a far larger clone is one base away. Additional DNA sequences in this sample encode the identical CDR3. V is TRDV1 and J is TRDJ1; D not certain. The V gene's germline CDR1 is TSWWSYY and CDR2 QGS. Deletions cut 0 bases from V and 0 bases from J, with 20 bases between. CDR3 length equals 19 residues. The CDR3 loop reads CALGELELPGVPYTDKLIF. CDR3 DNA sequence: TGTGCTCTTGGGGAACTAGAACTCCCGGGAGTCCCGTACACCGATAAACTCATCTTT.

This clone has only a few counts. It is likely a read error: a sequence one base away is far more abundant. The V call is TRAV38-2/DV8, the J call TRDJ1, with D possibly TRDD3 on 6 matching bases. The ends were cut back, 3 bases at V and 0 bases at J, with 18 bases in the middle. Germline V lookup: CDR1 TSESDYY, CDR2 QEAYKQQN. This CDR3 contains 17 residues. This CDR3 reads CAYRKLNWVTYTDKLIF. The DNA of the CDR3 is TGTGCTTATAGGAAATTAAACTGGGTGACTTACACCGATAAACTCATCTTT.

To note about this clone: A read error is the likely source, as a far larger clone sits one nucleotide away. The chain carries TRDV1 and TRDJ3; D is uncertain. V gave up 2 bases and J gave up 1 base, with 15 bases separating them. Germline V gene sequence: CDR1 TSWWSYY, CDR2 QGS. The CDR3 totals 19 residues. CDR3 amino acids: CALGEWPFIPSWDTRQMFF. DNA of the CDR3: TGTGCTCTTGGGGAATGGCCTTTTATCCCATCCTGGGACACCCGACAGATGTTTTTC.

Of note for this clone: A much larger clone is a single base away; this may be a read error. This chain uses TRDV2 with TRDJ2; D might be TRDD3 (6 bases). Germline V CDR1 and CDR2: GEAIGNYY, EKD. Trimming stripped 0 bases from V and 8 bases from J, with 12 bases between. This CDR3 is built from 14 residues. The CDR3: CACDTEDTRAQLFF. In DNA form, the CDR3 reads TGTGCCTGTGACACCGAGGATACTAGGGCACAACTCTTCTTT.